Listed below are T cell receptor beta chains from one sample, sequenced in a study of blood T cells in healthy people across ages. Each CDR3 protein is one row after TCRdb ran MiXCR on the 5' RACE reads. Of around 1,800,000 distinct CDR3 sequences detected, roughly 43% appear once; the ten largest clones hold more than 20%. Sequenced input: blood. The receptors derive from a human donor in good health. The CDR3 runs from the conserved cysteine through the conserved F or W. The D gene is left open where the match is weak. Only part of the rows carry a size: once, few, many, or a class if the clone is expanded.

D,V,J,length,size,CDR3,DNA
NA,TRBV19,TRBJ2-3,15,NA,CASSGGGGDLNTQYF,TGTGCCAGTAGTGGTGGTGGAGGGGATCTAAATACGCAGTATTTT
NA,TRBV11-1,TRBJ2-1,14,once,CATSTPARYNEQFF,TGTGCCACCTCAACCCCGGCCCGCTACAATGAGCAGTTCTTC
NA,TRBV20-1,TRBJ2-7,13,NA,CSASGQGPYEQYF,TGCAGTGCTAGCGGCCAGGGACCCTACGAGCAGTACTTC
NA,TRBV29-1,TRBJ2-2,11,few,CSVDLGPELFF,TGCAGCGTTGACCTAGGCCCAGAGCTGTTTTTT
NA,TRBV11-1,TRBJ1-2,13,NA,CASSLGGGPGYTF,TGTGCCAGCAGCTTAGGTGGGGGGCCTGGCTACACCTTC
NA,TRBV6-5,TRBJ2-1,15,once,CASSPGDRPYNEQFF,TGTGCCAGCAGCCCGGGGGACAGACCCTACAATGAGCAGTTCTTC
NA,TRBV29-1,TRBJ2-4,16,few,CSAATPNRVGLYERYF,TGCAGCGCTGCCACACCTAACAGGGTTGGACTCTACGAGCGGTACTTC
TRBD2,TRBV20-1,TRBJ2-5,14,NA,CSAGAGGLQETQYF,TGCAGTGCTGGAGCGGGGGGACTCCAAGAGACCCAGTACTTC
NA,TRBV10-3,TRBJ1-2,14,few,CAIRGEQFRDGYTF,TGTGCCATCCGGGGGGAACAATTTAGGGATGGCTACACCTTC
TRBD2,TRBV2,TRBJ2-3,16,NA,CASSTGRAGGTDTQYF,TGTGCCAGCAGTACCGGGCGAGCGGGGGGCACAGATACGCAGTATTTT
NA,TRBV15,TRBJ1-1,14,NA,CATSKAGAGTEAFF,TGTGCCACCAGCAAAGCCGGGGCGGGAACTGAAGCTTTCTTT
TRBD1,TRBV12-3/TRBV12-4,TRBJ2-4,14,NA,CASRTGTGKNIQYF,TGTGCCAGCAGGACGGGGACAGGAAAAAACATTCAGTACTTC
TRBD2,TRBV5-6,TRBJ2-5,16,NA,CASSLRGLVVQETQYF,TGTGCCAGCAGCTTGCGAGGACTAGTGGTACAAGAGACCCAGTACTTC
NA,TRBV20-1,TRBJ2-7,13,many,CSARPDSSYEQYF,TGCAGTGCTAGACCGGACTCCTCCTACGAGCAGTACTTC
NA,TRBV16,TRBJ1-2,14,few,CASSQGLGARGYTF,TGTGCCAGCAGCCAGGGGCTCGGGGCGAGAGGCTACACCTTC
TRBD1,TRBV11-2,TRBJ1-4,16,NA,CASSPGQGTLNEKLFF,TGTGCCAGCAGCCCGGGACAGGGAACCCTTAATGAAAAACTGTTTTTT
NA,TRBV3-1,TRBJ1-2,13,NA,CASSQQGSAGYTF,TGTGCCAGCAGCCAACAAGGGTCCGCTGGCTACACCTTC
NA,TRBV7-2,TRBJ1-5,14,NA,CASSPGYTNQPQHF,TGTGCCAGCAGCCCAGGGTACACCAATCAGCCCCAGCATTTT
NA,TRBV15,TRBJ2-7,16,NA,CATSRDQGQSFYEQYF,TGTGCCACCAGCAGAGATCAAGGACAGAGTTTCTACGAGCAGTACTTC
NA,TRBV10-2,TRBJ2-7,17,NA,CASSEPALVGKTYEQYF,TGCGCCAGCAGTGAGCCGGCGTTGGTGGGTAAAACCTACGAGCAGTACTTC
NA,TRBV4-3,TRBJ1-4,16,NA,CASSQVSHTTNEKLFF,TGCGCCAGCAGCCAAGTATCACATACAACTAATGAAAAACTGTTTTTT
NA,TRBV20-1,TRBJ2-5,15,NA,CSASIVWGQQETQYF,TGCAGTGCTAGTATTGTCTGGGGACAACAAGAGACCCAGTACTTC
NA,TRBV4-1,TRBJ2-1,13,few,CASSLLTENEQFF,TGCGCCAGCAGCCTACTGACGGAGAATGAGCAGTTCTTC
NA,TRBV12-3/TRBV12-4,TRBJ1-6,14,few,CASSLQVRSSPLHF,TGTGCCAGCAGTTTACAGGTTCGGAGTTCACCCCTCCACTTT
NA,TRBV28,TRBJ2-1,18,once,CASSLSLGGPGTYNEQFF,TGTGCCAGCAGTTTATCGCTGGGGGGGCCGGGGACCTACAATGAGCAGTTCTTC
NA,TRBV29-1,TRBJ2-7,15,NA,CSVEDGGQSLGEQYF,TGCAGCGTTGAAGATGGGGGACAATCCCTTGGCGAGCAGTACTTC
TRBD2,TRBV20-1,TRBJ2-5,14,few,CSASLSGGMVTQYF,TGCAGTGCTAGTCTTAGCGGGGGGATGGTGACCCAGTACTTC
TRBD2,TRBV3-1,TRBJ2-5,19,NA,CASSFRLAGGPGGGETQYF,TGTGCCAGCAGCTTTAGACTAGCGGGAGGGCCCGGGGGGGGAGAGACCCAGTACTTC
NA,TRBV20-1,TRBJ1-1,11,few,CSAGSYTEAFF,TGCAGTGCAGGTTCGTACACTGAAGCTTTCTTT
NA,TRBV6-5,TRBJ1-2,11,few,CASGRSRGYTF,TGTGCCAGCGGAAGATCCAGGGGCTACACCTTC
TRBD1,TRBV5-1,TRBJ1-1,19,NA,CASSLRFGDRGRENTEAFF,TGCGCCAGCAGCCTGAGGTTCGGGGACAGGGGAAGAGAGAACACTGAAGCTTTCTTT
NA,TRBV7-2,TRBJ2-3,12,few,CASSLVEDTQYF,TGTGCCAGCAGCTTAGTCGAAGATACGCAGTATTTT
TRBD2,TRBV9,TRBJ2-7,15,NA,CASSAGGLAGYEQYF,TGTGCCAGCAGCGCCGGGGGGCTAGCGGGCTACGAGCAGTACTTC
NA,TRBV20-1,TRBJ2-1,13,few,CSARDQVYNEQFF,TGCAGTGCTAGAGATCAAGTCTACAATGAGCAGTTCTTC
NA,TRBV4-3,TRBJ2-3,16,NA,CASSQDRGFSTDTQYF,TGCGCCAGCAGCCAAGATAGGGGGTTTTCCACAGATACGCAGTATTTT
NA,TRBV7-2,TRBJ2-4,16,few,CASSLRGGDRKNIQYF,TGTGCCAGCAGCTTACGGGGGGGGGACAGGAAAAACATTCAGTACTTC
NA,TRBV30,TRBJ1-3,13,NA,CAWDASSGNTIYF,TGTGCCTGGGATGCGAGCTCTGGAAACACCATATATTTT
NA,TRBV7-2,TRBJ1-2,13,NA,CATKEPWREGYTF,TGTGCCACCAAGGAGCCCTGGAGGGAAGGCTACACCTTC
NA,TRBV20-1,TRBJ2-1,14,many,CSARRPRDVNEQFF,TGCAGTGCTAGACGGCCTAGGGATGTCAATGAGCAGTTCTTC
NA,TRBV7-2,TRBJ2-7,15,many,CASSLARGLSYEQYF,TGTGCCAGCAGCTTAGCCAGGGGTTTATCCTACGAGCAGTACTTC
NA,TRBV29-1,TRBJ2-2,15,few,CSVEPRVGAYGELFF,TGCAGCGTTGAACCCCGGGTAGGGGCCTACGGGGAGCTGTTTTTT
NA,TRBV7-6,TRBJ1-6,17,NA,CASSPYRATGYNSPLHF,TGTGCCAGCAGCCCTTACAGGGCTACTGGGTACAATTCACCCCTCCACTTT
NA,TRBV29-1,TRBJ2-7,12,NA,CSVDSSYNEQYF,TGCAGCGTTGACAGTTCCTACAATGAGCAGTACTTC
TRBD2,TRBV4-2,TRBJ2-7,14,few,CAGSQLAGGFEQYF,TGTGCCGGCAGCCAACTAGCGGGGGGTTTCGAGCAGTACTTC
NA,TRBV14,TRBJ1-2,13,many,CASSQDTYYGYTF,TGTGCCAGCAGCCAAGACACCTACTATGGCTACACCTTC
TRBD1,TRBV6-5,TRBJ2-1,15,NA,CASRQGDRGYNEQFF,TGTGCCAGCAGGCAGGGGGACAGGGGTTACAATGAGCAGTTCTTC